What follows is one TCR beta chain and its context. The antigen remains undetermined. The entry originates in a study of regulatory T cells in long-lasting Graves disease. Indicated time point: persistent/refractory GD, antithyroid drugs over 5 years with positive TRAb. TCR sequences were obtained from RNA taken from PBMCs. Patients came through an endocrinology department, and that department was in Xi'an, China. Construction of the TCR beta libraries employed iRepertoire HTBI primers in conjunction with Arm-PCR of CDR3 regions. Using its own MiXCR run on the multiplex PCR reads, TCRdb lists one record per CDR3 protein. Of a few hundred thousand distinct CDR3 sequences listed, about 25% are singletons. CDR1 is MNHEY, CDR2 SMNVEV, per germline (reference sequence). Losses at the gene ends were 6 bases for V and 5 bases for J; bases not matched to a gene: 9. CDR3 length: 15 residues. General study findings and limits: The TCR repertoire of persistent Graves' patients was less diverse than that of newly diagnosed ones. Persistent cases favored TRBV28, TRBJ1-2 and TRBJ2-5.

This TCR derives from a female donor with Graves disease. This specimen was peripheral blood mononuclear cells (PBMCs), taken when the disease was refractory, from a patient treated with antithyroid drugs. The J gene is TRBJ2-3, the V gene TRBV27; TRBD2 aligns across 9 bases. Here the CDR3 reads CASSVGTSLGDTQYF. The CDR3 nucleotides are TGTGCCAGCAGCGTCGGGACTAGCTTGGGAGATACGCAGTATTTT.